Listed below are T cell receptor beta chains from one sample, sequenced in a study of blood T cell repertoires in COVID-19. The method was immunoSEQ multiplex PCR; TCRdb's version includes in-frame clones alone and lacks a portion of them. The table records around 180,000 clones, 85% of them present only once. The sequencing sample was made of peripheral blood. The source is a person in their 70s with COVID-19, enrolled during active disease. CDR3s include the opening cysteine and the closing phenylalanine or tryptophan. The order of the fields is V gene, clone size, J gene, D gene, CDR3 DNA, CDR3 protein. D genes are given only for firm matches. Part of the rows lack a size; the others show once, few, many or a class for expanded clones.

V gene: TRBV29-1; clone size: -; J gene: TRBJ1-2; D gene: TRBD1; CDR3 DNA: TGCAGCGTTGGACAGGGAGGCTACACCTTC; CDR3 protein: CSVGQGGYTF
V gene: TRBV9; clone size: -; J gene: TRBJ1-5; D gene: -; CDR3 DNA: TGTGCCAGCAGCGTAGGGACCAGGGAGCCCCAGCATTTT; CDR3 protein: CASSVGTREPQHF
V gene: TRBV28; clone size: -; J gene: TRBJ1-2; D gene: -; CDR3 DNA: TGTGCCAGCAGTTTATTAGGGAGGGGCTACACCTTC; CDR3 protein: CASSLLGRGYTF
V gene: TRBV7-9; clone size: -; J gene: TRBJ2-5; D gene: -; CDR3 DNA: TGTGCCAGCAGCTTAGACAGTTTCCCGACCAACGCCAACTTC; CDR3 protein: CASSLDSFPTNANF
V gene: TRBV5-1; clone size: -; J gene: TRBJ1-1; D gene: -; CDR3 DNA: TGCGCCAGCAGCTTAGGGGCATCAGGGAACACTGAAGCTTTCTTT; CDR3 protein: CASSLGASGNTEAFF
V gene: TRBV7-2; clone size: -; J gene: TRBJ2-7; D gene: -; CDR3 DNA: TGTGCCAGCAGCTTGATGGAGGGACCCAACGGCGAGCAGTACTTC; CDR3 protein: CASSLMEGPNGEQYF
V gene: TRBV2; clone size: few; J gene: TRBJ2-5; D gene: -; CDR3 DNA: TGTGCCAGCAATAGGGCCCGAGGGGAGACCCAGTACTTC; CDR3 protein: CASNRARGETQYF
V gene: TRBV19; clone size: once; J gene: TRBJ1-1; D gene: -; CDR3 DNA: TGTGCCAGTAGTGTTCGGGGAGCCGAAGCTTTCTTT; CDR3 protein: CASSVRGAEAFF
V gene: TRBV27; clone size: -; J gene: TRBJ1-2; D gene: -; CDR3 DNA: TGTGCCAGCAGTTTCGACCGATCTGCGGGTTACACCTTC; CDR3 protein: CASSFDRSAGYTF
V gene: TRBV3-1/TRBV3-2; clone size: -; J gene: TRBJ2-7; D gene: TRBD2; CDR3 DNA: TGTGCCAGCAGCCCCTTGGGACTAGCGGGCCACGAGCAGTACTTC; CDR3 protein: CASSPLGLAGHEQYF
V gene: TRBV5-5; clone size: once; J gene: TRBJ1-1; D gene: -; CDR3 DNA: TGTGCCAGCAGGGCGGGGCATGCGGGAGTAGGAATGAACACTGAAGCTTTCTTT; CDR3 protein: CASRAGHAGVGMNTEAFF
V gene: TRBV19; clone size: -; J gene: TRBJ1-5; D gene: TRBD1; CDR3 DNA: TGTGCCAGTAGTCAGATGGCGACAGGGCATGGGCAGCCCCAGCATTTT; CDR3 protein: CASSQMATGHGQPQHF
V gene: TRBV5-1; clone size: -; J gene: TRBJ1-2; D gene: TRBD1; CDR3 DNA: TGCGCCAGCAGCTTGGATGGTCGGACAGGGAGAGCGGATAACTATGGCTACACCTTC; CDR3 protein: CASSLDGRTGRADNYGYTF
V gene: TRBV28; clone size: -; J gene: TRBJ1-2; D gene: TRBD1; CDR3 DNA: TGTGCCAGCAGTTTGTCGACAGGGGGTTTCTATGGCTACACCTTC; CDR3 protein: CASSLSTGGFYGYTF
V gene: TRBV5-1; clone size: -; J gene: TRBJ2-2; D gene: TRBD2; CDR3 DNA: TGCGCCAGCAGCTTTGGTCGGCGGGCGGGAGGAGGAACCGGGGAGCTGTTTTTT; CDR3 protein: CASSFGRRAGGGTGELFF
V gene: TRBV19; clone size: -; J gene: TRBJ1-5; D gene: TRBD1; CDR3 DNA: TGTGCCAGCCGACAGGGGGCAAGCAATCAGCCCCAGCATTTT; CDR3 protein: CASRQGASNQPQHF
V gene: TRBV7-3; clone size: -; J gene: TRBJ1-1; D gene: TRBD1; CDR3 DNA: TGTGCCAGCAGCCGGGGACAGATGAACACTGAAGCTTTCTTT; CDR3 protein: CASSRGQMNTEAFF
V gene: TRBV19; clone size: -; J gene: TRBJ1-5; D gene: -; CDR3 DNA: TGTGCCAGTAGTACGACAGCAAGCAATCAGCCCCAGCATTTT; CDR3 protein: CASSTTASNQPQHF
V gene: TRBV7-9; clone size: many; J gene: TRBJ2-3; D gene: TRBD1; CDR3 DNA: TGTGCCATCAGCGGACAGGGGGATACGCAGTATTTT; CDR3 protein: CAISGQGDTQYF
V gene: TRBV19; clone size: once; J gene: TRBJ2-3; D gene: -; CDR3 DNA: TGTGCCAGTAGTGTGTCGGGATATGGGGAGGGCACAGATACGCAGTATTTT; CDR3 protein: CASSVSGYGEGTDTQYF
V gene: TRBV2; clone size: -; J gene: TRBJ1-2; D gene: -; CDR3 DNA: TGTGCCAGCAGTGACAGCGGACGAGTCACCTTC; CDR3 protein: CASSDSGRVTF
V gene: TRBV6-5; clone size: -; J gene: TRBJ2-3; D gene: TRBD1; CDR3 DNA: TGTGCCAGCAGTTACTCGGGACAGGGAGAGTATTTT; CDR3 protein: CASSYSGQGEYF
V gene: TRBV7-9; clone size: once; J gene: TRBJ1-4; D gene: -; CDR3 DNA: TGTGCCAGCAGCTTAGGGTCGGCTAATGAAAAACTGTTTTTT; CDR3 protein: CASSLGSANEKLFF